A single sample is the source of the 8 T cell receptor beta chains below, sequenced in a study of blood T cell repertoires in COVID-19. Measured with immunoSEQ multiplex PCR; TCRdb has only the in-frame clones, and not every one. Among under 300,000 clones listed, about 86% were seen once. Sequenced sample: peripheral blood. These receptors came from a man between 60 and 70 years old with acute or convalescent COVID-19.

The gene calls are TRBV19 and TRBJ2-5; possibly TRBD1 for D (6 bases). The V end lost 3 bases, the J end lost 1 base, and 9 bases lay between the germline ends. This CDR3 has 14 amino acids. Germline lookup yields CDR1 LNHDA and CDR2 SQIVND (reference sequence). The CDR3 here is CASSISRGQETQYF. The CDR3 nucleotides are TGTGCCAGTAGTATTTCCAGGGGCCAAGAGACCCAGTACTTC.

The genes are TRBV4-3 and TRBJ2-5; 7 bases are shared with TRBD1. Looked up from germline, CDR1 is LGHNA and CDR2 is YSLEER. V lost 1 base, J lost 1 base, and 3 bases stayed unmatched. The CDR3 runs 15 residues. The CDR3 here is CASSQGRTGQETQYF. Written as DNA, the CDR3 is TGCGCCAGCAGCCAAGGTAGGACAGGCCAAGAGACCCAGTACTTC.

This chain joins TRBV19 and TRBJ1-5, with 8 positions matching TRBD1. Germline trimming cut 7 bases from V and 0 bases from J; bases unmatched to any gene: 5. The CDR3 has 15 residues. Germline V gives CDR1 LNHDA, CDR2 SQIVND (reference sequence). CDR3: CASKRTGHSNQPQHF. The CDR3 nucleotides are TGTGCCAGTAAGAGGACAGGGCATAGCAATCAGCCCCAGCATTTT.

CDR3 residues: CASSGRTANYGYTF. CDR3 coding DNA: TGTGCCAGCAGCGGACGGACAGCTAACTATGGCTACACCTTC. The V call is TRBV9, the J call TRBJ1-2, with D possibly matching TRBD1 (6 bases). With 3 bases removed from V and 0 bases from J, the gap between germline ends came to 9 bases. This CDR3 is built from 14 residues. Germline-derived CDR1 and CDR2 are SGDLS and YYNGEE.

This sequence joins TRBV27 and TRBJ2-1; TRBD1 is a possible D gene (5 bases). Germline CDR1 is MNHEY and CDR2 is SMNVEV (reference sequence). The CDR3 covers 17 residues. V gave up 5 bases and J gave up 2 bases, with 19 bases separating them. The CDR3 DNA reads TGTGCCAGCAGTCGCCCAACATCGGGCAGGGCCTACAATGAGCAGTTCTTC. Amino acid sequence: CASSRPTSGRAYNEQFF.

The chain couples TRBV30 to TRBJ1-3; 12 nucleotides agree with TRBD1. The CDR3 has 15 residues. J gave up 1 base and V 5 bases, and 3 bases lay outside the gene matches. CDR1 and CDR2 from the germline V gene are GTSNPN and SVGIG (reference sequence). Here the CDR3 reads CAWRDRGLSGNTIYF. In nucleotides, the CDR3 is TGTGCCTGGCGGGACAGGGGGCTATCTGGAAACACCATATATTTT.

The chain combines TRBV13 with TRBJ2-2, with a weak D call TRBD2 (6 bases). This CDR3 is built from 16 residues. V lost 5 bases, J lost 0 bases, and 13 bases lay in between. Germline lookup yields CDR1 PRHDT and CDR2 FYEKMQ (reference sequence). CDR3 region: CASSPDSGANTGELFF. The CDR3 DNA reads TGTGCCAGCAGCCCTGATTCGGGAGCGAACACCGGGGAGCTGTTTTTT. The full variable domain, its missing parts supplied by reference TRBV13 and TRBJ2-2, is AAGVIQSPRHLIKEKRETATLKCYPIPRHDTVYWYQQGPGQDPQFLISFYEKMQSDKGSIPDRFSAQQFSDYHSELNMSSLELGDSALYFCASSPDSGANTGELFFGEGSRLTVL.

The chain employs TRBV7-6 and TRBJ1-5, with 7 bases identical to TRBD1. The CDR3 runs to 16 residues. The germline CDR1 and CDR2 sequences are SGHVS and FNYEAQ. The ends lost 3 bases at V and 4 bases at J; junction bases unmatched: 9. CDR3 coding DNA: TGTGCCAGCAGCTTGGATCCGACAGGGAAAAATCAGCCCCAGCATTTT. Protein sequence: CASSLDPTGKNQPQHF.